The 9 T cell receptor beta chains given below trace back to one sample, sequenced in a study of response to subunit inactivated influenza vaccine. Each CDR3 protein gets one entry after TCRdb re-called the RT-PCR reads with MiXCR. The sample records approximately 530,000 distinct CDR3 sequences, 10% to 15% being singletons. The sample in question was PBMCs from blood, obtained about 40 days after vaccination. Every receptor here comes from a man aged 50-60 years who received an inactivated influenza vaccine.

The table lists this clonotype with a few counts. This sequence joins TRBV7-9 and TRBJ2-7; 9 nucleotides match TRBD2. V was clipped by 5 bases and J by 6 bases; unmatched bases: 5. This CDR3 is 13 amino acids long. Looked up from germline, CDR1 is SEHNR and CDR2 is FQNEAQ (reference sequence). The CDR3: CASSRGLATEQYF. For the CDR3, the DNA is TGTGCCAGCAGCAGGGGACTAGCCACCGAGCAGTACTTC.

This rearrangement joins TRBV12-3 or TRBV12-4 to TRBJ2-3; D perhaps matches TRBD1 (5 bases). The CDR3 loop spans 16 amino acids. The V end lost 2 bases, the J end lost 4 bases, and 16 bases lay between the germline ends. CDR3 amino acids: CASSLKPPGSPDTQYF. In DNA form, the CDR3 reads TGTGCCAGCAGTTTAAAACCGCCAGGGTCCCCAGATACGCAGTATTTT.

The chain employs TRBV28 and TRBJ2-7; D unresolved. The CDR3 contains 12 residues. CDR1 and CDR2 (germline): MDHEN, SYDVKM. V was shortened by 8 bases and J by 3 bases, with 11 bases between the two germline ends. The CDR3 is CASRPDGYEQYF. The DNA for the CDR3 is TGTGCCAGCCGGCCGGACGGCTACGAGCAGTACTTC. Using reference TRBV28 and TRBJ2-7 for the parts outside the CDR3, the full variable domain is DVKVTQSSRYLVKRTGEKVFLECVQDMDHENMFWYRQDPGLGLRLIYFSYDVKMKEKGDIPEGYSVSREKKERFSLILESASTNQTSMYLCASRPDGYEQYFGPGTRLTVT.

The chain carries TRBV28 and TRBJ2-2; D tentatively reads TRBD1 or TRBD2 (5 bases each). The CDR3 is 16 amino acids. The germline CDR1 and CDR2 sequences are MDHEN and SYDVKM. Trimming shortened V by 2 bases and J by 7 bases, and 17 bases separated the two germline ends. The CDR3 DNA follows: TGTGCCAGCAGTTTAGGGACCTCCAAACACCTCGGGGAGCTGTTTTTT. Translation: CASSLGTSKHLGELFF.

V is TRBV30 and J is TRBJ2-1, with 8 nucleotides matching TRBD1. Trimming at V came to 4 bases and at J to 1 base, leaving 0 bases not matched to a gene. This CDR3 has 13 amino acids. The germline V gene has CDR1 GTSNPN and CDR2 SVGIG (reference sequence). CDR3 nucleotide sequence: TGTGCCTGGAACAGGGGGTCCTACAATGAGCAGTTCTTC. Its protein product is CAWNRGSYNEQFF.

This clonotype occurred many times. The rearrangement uses TRBV6-1 and TRBJ1-2; D gene ambiguous. Germline values: CDR1 MNHNS, CDR2 SASEGT. There are 14 residues in the CDR3. Trimming pared 7 bases from V and 2 bases from J, leaving 14 bases between. CDR3 DNA sequence: TGTGCCAGCACGGGAACGGGGTCCAACTATGGCTACACCTTC. Protein: CASTGTGSNYGYTF.

The chain uses TRBV29-1 and TRBJ2-7, with D possibly being TRBD2 (6 bases). V gave up 4 bases and J gave up 2 bases, with 21 bases separating them. Germline V gives CDR1 SQVTM, CDR2 ANQGSEA. The CDR3 runs to 16 residues. CDR3 coding DNA: TGCAGCGTTGTTCTGGCGGGGACCTCGCTAACCTACGAGCAGTACTTC. It is translated as CSVVLAGTSLTYEQYF.

The CDR3 is CASRVRPDDNEQFF. DNA of the CDR3: TGTGCCAGCAGAGTACGGCCAGACGACAATGAGCAGTTCTTC. V is TRBV9 and J is TRBJ2-1, with D unclear. V lost 5 bases and J lost 5, with 14 bases in between. Germline CDR1 SGDLS, CDR2 YYNGEE. This CDR3 has 14 residues. Drawing the rest from reference TRBV9 and TRBJ2-1, the complete variable domain is DSGVTQTPKHLITATGQRVTLRCSPRSGDLSVYWYQQSLDQGLQFLIQYYNGEERAKGNILERFSAQQFPDLHSELNLSSLELGDSALYFCASRVRPDDNEQFFGPGTRLTVL.

The gene calls are TRBV29-1 and TRBJ2-7, with 9 bases lining up with TRBD2. The CDR3 is made up of 15 amino acids. Losses at the gene ends were 2 bases for V and 1 base for J; bases not matched to a gene: 6. Germline CDR1 is SQVTM and CDR2 is ANQGSEA. The CDR3 DNA sequence: TGCAGCGTTGAACTAGCGGGGATCAATTCCTACGAGCAGTACTTC. This translates into CSVELAGINSYEQYF.